The TCR beta chain described here comes from a study of cytomegalovirus exposure and HLA in healthy donors. Study results and limitations: The study labeled fewer than 200 TCR beta chains cytomegalovirus-associated.

Among the approximately 130 subjects of the validation cohort, separate from the 666-subject first cohort, were the donors. Note on this clone: The antigen is undetermined.

CDR3 length equals 14 residues. Germline V gene lookup returns CDR1 SGHNT and CDR2 YYREEE (reference sequence). V lost 4 bases and J 5 bases, leaving 12 bases between the germline ends. Assay used: immunoSEQ multiplex PCR; TCRdb lists only in-frame clones, some missing. The sample consists of tens of thousands of clones, roughly 85% of them appearing once. The chain has TRBV5-4 and TRBJ2-2, with D possibly TRBD1 on 6 matching bases. The TCR sequence derives from a woman aged 30 to 39 in good health and CMV-seronegative. The sequencing input was PBMCs. Written as DNA, the CDR3 is TGTGCCAGCAGCCGACAGGAGGAAACCGGGGAGCTGTTTTTT. It specifies CASSRQEETGELFF.